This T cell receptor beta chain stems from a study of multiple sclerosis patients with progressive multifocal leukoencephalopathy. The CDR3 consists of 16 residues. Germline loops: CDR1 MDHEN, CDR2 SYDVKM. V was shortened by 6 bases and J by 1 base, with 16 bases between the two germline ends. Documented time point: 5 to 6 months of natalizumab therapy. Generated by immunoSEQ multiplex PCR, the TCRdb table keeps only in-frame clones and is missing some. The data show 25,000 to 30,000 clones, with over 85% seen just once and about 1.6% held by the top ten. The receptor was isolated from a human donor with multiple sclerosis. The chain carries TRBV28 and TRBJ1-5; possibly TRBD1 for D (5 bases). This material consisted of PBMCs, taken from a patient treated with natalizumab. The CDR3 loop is CASRLGGSRSNQPQHF. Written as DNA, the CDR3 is TGTGCCAGCAGGTTGGGGGGTTCGAGGAGCAATCAGCCCCAGCATTTT.